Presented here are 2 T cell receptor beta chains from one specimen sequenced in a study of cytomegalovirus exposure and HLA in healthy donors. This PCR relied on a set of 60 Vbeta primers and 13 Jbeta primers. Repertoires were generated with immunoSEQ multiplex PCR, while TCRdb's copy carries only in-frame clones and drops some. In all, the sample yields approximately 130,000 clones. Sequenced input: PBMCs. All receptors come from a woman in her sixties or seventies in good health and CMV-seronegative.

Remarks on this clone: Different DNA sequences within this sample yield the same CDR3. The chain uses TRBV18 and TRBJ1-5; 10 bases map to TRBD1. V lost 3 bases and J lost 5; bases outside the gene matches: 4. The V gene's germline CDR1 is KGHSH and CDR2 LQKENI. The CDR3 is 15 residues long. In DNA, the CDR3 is TGTGCCAGCTCACCGACAGGGGGCATGGATCAGCCCCAGCATTTT. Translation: CASSPTGGMDQPQHF.

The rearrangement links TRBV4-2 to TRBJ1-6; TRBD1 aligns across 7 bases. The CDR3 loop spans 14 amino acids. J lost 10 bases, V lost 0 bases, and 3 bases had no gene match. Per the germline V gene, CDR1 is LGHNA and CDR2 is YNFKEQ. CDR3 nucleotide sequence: TGTGCCAGCAGCCAAGAAGGGGGCCACTCACCCCTCCACTTT. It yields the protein CASSQEGGHSPLHF.